Listed below are T cell receptor beta chains from one sample, sequenced in a study of beta chain features in type 1 diabetes. The table came from immunoSEQ multiplex PCR; TCRdb's copy has only in-frame clones and leaves some out. The top ten clones hold over 0.015% of a sample with a few hundred thousand clones, about a tenth of them seen once. Sequences were obtained from naive CD4+ T cells from blood. Source of these receptors: a man in his thirties or forties with type 1 diabetes. CDR3s leave out the opening cysteine and the closing phenylalanine or tryptophan. Fields, in order: J gene, V gene, D gene, CDR3 protein. A D gene is named only where the DNA matches it firmly.

TRBJ1-2 | TRBV18 | - | ASSYRRGTSNYGYT
TRBJ2-2 | TRBV5-4 | - | ASSLDPTGELF
TRBJ2-1 | TRBV5-1 | - | ASSPGTPGGEQF
TRBJ2-1 | TRBV5-1 | TRBD1 | ASSFGTGGVYNEQF
TRBJ1-3 | TRBV29-1 | - | SVVQSQDTIY
TRBJ1-1 | TRBV6-5 | - | ASSSLSAEAF
TRBJ2-5 | TRBV5-4 | TRBD2 | ASSQGWTSGGVSKETQY
TRBJ1-5 | TRBV28 | - | ASSSALAGRNQPQH
TRBJ1-1 | TRBV2 | - | ASRYSSTEAF
TRBJ1-1 | TRBV7-9 | TRBD1 | ASSPGTGLNTEAF
TRBJ2-5 | TRBV7-7 | TRBD1 | ASSPGTGAETQY
TRBJ2-3 | TRBV9 | - | ASSVKGGGTDTQY
TRBJ1-4 | TRBV7-9 | - | ASSLGGVEKLF
TRBJ2-5 | TRBV28 | - | ASNLGIHQETQY
TRBJ2-5 | TRBV30 | - | AWSLITGLGETQY
TRBJ2-7 | TRBV2 | TRBD1 | ASLGDSSYEQY
TRBJ2-7 | TRBV4-1 | - | ASSQPRDTYEQY
TRBJ2-5 | TRBV6-1 | TRBD1 | ASSFDREETQY
TRBJ1-1 | TRBV9 | - | ASSVVPRAEAF